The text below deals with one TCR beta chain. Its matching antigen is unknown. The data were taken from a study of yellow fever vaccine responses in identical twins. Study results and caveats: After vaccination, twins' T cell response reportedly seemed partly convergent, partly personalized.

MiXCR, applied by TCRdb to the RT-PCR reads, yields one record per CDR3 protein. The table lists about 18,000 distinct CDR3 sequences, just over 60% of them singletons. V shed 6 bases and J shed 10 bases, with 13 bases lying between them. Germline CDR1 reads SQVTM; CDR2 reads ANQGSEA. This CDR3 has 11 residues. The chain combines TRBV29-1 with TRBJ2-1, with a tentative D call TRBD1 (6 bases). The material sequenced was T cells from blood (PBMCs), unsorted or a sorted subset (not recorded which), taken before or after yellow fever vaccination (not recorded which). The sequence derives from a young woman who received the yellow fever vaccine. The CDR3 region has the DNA TGCAGCGTGGGGGCCGTAAGCGAGCAGTTCTTC. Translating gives CSVGAVSEQFF.